Detailed here is one T cell receptor beta chain. The data belong to a study of blood T cell repertoires in COVID-19. Turning to the study itself: Collection of acute and convalescent COVID-19 samples took place in the United States, Italy and Spain. PBMCs, B-cell-depleted T cells, or T cells were the source of the cDNA or gDNA that made up the material.

The V end was cut by 5 bases, the J end by 7 bases, with 12 bases between. The CDR3 loop spans 13 amino acids. Germline CDR1 is MNHEY and CDR2 is SMNVEV (reference sequence). In the original workflow: From reference gene primer amplification, estimates of nucleated cell counts were derived. Using immunoSEQ multiplex PCR, the repertoire was profiled, and TCRdb retains in-frame clones only, with some absent. V and J calls and clone size are those listed in that table; D and trimming were worked out from the DNA. The data show 60,000 to 85,000 clones, over 85% seen once. The sequence came from a man in his forties or fifties with acute or convalescent COVID-19. The sequencing input was peripheral blood. The V gene is TRBV27, the J gene TRBJ1-5; possibly TRBD1 for D (6 bases). The CDR3 DNA sequence: TGTGCCAGCAGTCTCAGGGGTGGACAGCCCCAGCATTTT. This sequence encodes CASSLRGGQPQHF.